This entry is about one TCR beta chain. These data are taken from a study of shared clonotypes between healthy human individuals. Germline V gene sequence: CDR1 LGHNA, CDR2 YSLEER. The CDR3 loop spans 16 amino acids. J was trimmed by 2 bases and V by 1 base; bases with no gene match: 5. Using immunoSEQ multiplex PCR, the repertoire was profiled, and TCRdb retains in-frame clones only, with some absent. Here the sample spans about 520,000 clones, 70% to 85% being singletons. Input material: PBMCs. The V gene is TRBV4-3, the J gene TRBJ2-7, with 10 bases matching TRBD1. This TCR was sampled from a woman aged 40 to 50 in good health. Some clones in this sample may be carry-over from other donors' samples. The CDR3 region is CASSQGGQGHPYEQYF. CDR3 nucleotide sequence: TGCGCCAGCAGCCAAGGGGGACAGGGGCACCCCTACGAGCAGTACTTC.